This T cell receptor (beta chain) was captured by sequencing in a study of cytomegalovirus exposure and HLA in healthy donors. Germline CDR1 reads MDHEN; CDR2 reads SYDVKM. Trimming shortened V by 7 bases and J by 5 bases, and 12 bases separated the two germline ends. The CDR3 extends over 12 amino acids. Primers: 60 Vbeta forward and 13 Jbeta reverse. The repertoire was sequenced with immunoSEQ multiplex PCR; TCRdb's copy has only in-frame clones and lacks some. The sample has around 150,000 clones; 85% to 90% are singletons. The V gene is TRBV28, the J gene TRBJ2-7, with D perhaps TRBD2 (5 bases). Source material: PBMCs. This TCR derives from a woman aged 25-40 years in good health and CMV-seronegative. CDR3: CASKLGYDEQYF. DNA for the CDR3: TGTGCCAGCAAACTAGGGTACGACGAGCAGTACTTC.